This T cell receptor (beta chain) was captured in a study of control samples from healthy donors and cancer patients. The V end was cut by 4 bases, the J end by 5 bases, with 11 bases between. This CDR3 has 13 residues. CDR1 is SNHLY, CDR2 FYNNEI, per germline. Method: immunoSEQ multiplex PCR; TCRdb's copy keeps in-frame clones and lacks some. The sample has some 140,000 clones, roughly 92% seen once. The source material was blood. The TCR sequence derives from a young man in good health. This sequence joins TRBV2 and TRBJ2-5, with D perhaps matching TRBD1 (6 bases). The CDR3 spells CASSGTVQETQYF. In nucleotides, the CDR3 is TGTGCCAGCAGTGGGACAGTACAGGAGACCCAGTACTTC.